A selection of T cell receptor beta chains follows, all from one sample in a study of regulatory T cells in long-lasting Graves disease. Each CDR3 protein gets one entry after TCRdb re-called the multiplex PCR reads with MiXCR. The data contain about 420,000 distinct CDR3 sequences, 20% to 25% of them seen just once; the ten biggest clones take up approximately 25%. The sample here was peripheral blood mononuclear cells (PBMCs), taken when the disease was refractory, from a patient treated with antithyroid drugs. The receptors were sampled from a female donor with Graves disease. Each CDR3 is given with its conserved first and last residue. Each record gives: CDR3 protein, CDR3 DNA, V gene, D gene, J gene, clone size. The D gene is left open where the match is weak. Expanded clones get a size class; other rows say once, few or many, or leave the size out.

CASSQDLSGGDEQYF	TGCGCCAGCAGCCAAGATTTGAGCGGGGGCGACGAGCAGTACTTC	TRBV11-2	TRBD2	TRBJ2-7	NA
CASSQDHSGRNGELFF	TGTGCCAGCAGCCAAGACCATAGCGGGAGAAACGGGGAGCTGTTTTTT	TRBV9	TRBD2	TRBJ2-2	NA
CASSWLRGTLGGREQYF	TGTGCCAGCAGTTGGCTTCGGGGCACCCTAGGGGGGCGCGAGCAGTACTTC	TRBV28	NA	TRBJ2-7	many
CSAKGLAGDNTGELFF	TGCAGTGCCAAGGGACTAGCGGGAGACAACACCGGGGAGCTGTTTTTT	TRBV20-1	TRBD2	TRBJ2-2	NA
CASSIVKGSNQPQHF	TGTGCCAGTAGTATTGTTAAGGGCAGCAATCAGCCCCAGCATTTT	TRBV19	NA	TRBJ1-5	NA
CASSRGEGVSYEQYF	TGTGCCAGTAGTAGGGGAGAAGGGGTAAGCTACGAGCAGTACTTC	TRBV19	NA	TRBJ2-7	few
CASSRTGSSNYGYTF	TGTGCCAGCAGTCGTACAGGGAGCTCTAACTATGGCTACACCTTC	TRBV5-6	NA	TRBJ1-2	many
CSVVGGSGNTIYF	TGCAGCGTTGTGGGTGGCTCTGGAAACACCATATATTTT	TRBV29-1	NA	TRBJ1-3	NA
CASSPVVGRGETQYF	TGTGCCAGCAGTCCCGTAGTTGGGCGTGGAGAGACCCAGTACTTC	TRBV27	NA	TRBJ2-5	many
CASSPLGFNEQFF	TGTGCCAGCAGCCCACTGGGGTTCAATGAGCAGTTCTTC	TRBV6-1	NA	TRBJ2-1	NA
CASNGGPSEQYF	TGTGCCAGCAATGGGGGGCCGTCCGAGCAGTACTTC	TRBV28	NA	TRBJ2-7	many
CSAGPSRIGYNEQFF	TGCAGTGCTGGTCCATCGAGGATAGGATACAATGAGCAGTTCTTC	TRBV20-1	NA	TRBJ2-1	few
CASSKQETQYF	TGTGCCAGCAGCAAGCAAGAGACCCAGTACTTC	TRBV7-8	NA	TRBJ2-5	many
CASSLQVRVNTEAFF	TGTGCCAGCAGTTTACAGGTCAGGGTGAACACTGAAGCTTTCTTT	TRBV28	NA	TRBJ1-1	NA
CASSYSGTGKGEQFF	TGTGCCAGCAGTTACTCCGGAACAGGGAAGGGTGAGCAGTTCTTC	TRBV6-9	NA	TRBJ2-1	NA
CASSEGPGGGWETQYF	TGCGCCAGCAGCGAAGGCCCAGGGGGCGGTTGGGAGACCCAGTACTTC	TRBV4-1	TRBD1	TRBJ2-5	NA
CASSIGTPKANYGYTF	TGTGCCAGTAGTATCGGAACTCCAAAAGCTAACTATGGCTACACCTTC	TRBV19	NA	TRBJ1-2	NA
CSVGGAGYYEQYF	TGCAGCGTTGGGGGGGCAGGGTACTACGAGCAGTACTTC	TRBV29-1	NA	TRBJ2-7	NA
CASSQDKWGNYEQYF	TGCGCCAGCAGCCAAGATAAATGGGGAAACTACGAGCAGTACTTC	TRBV4-1	NA	TRBJ2-7	NA
CASSSSRGGYTF	TGTGCCAGCAGCTCAAGCAGGGGTGGCTACACCTTC	TRBV7-9	NA	TRBJ1-2	NA